The 21 T cell receptor beta chains reported below all come from one sample, sequenced in a study of type 1 and type 2 diabetes patients. Genomic DNA was the PCR template. The TCR beta CDR3 region was amplified using 30 forward and 13 reverse primers. TCRdb processed the multiplex PCR reads anew with MiXCR; each CDR3 protein has one entry. The table records about 250,000 distinct CDR3 sequences, roughly 48% of them present only once. Sequencing was performed on peripheral blood mononuclear cells (PBMCs). The receptors were gathered from a man younger than 35 with type 2 diabetes.

Only a few counts were recorded for this clonotype. The chain employs TRBV7-8 and TRBJ1-6; weak D call: TRBD1 (6 bases). From germline, CDR1 is SGHVS and CDR2 FQNEAQ. Trimming cost V 5 bases and J 8 bases, with 13 bases left between them. The CDR3 loop spans 14 amino acids. CDR3 in DNA: TGTGCCAGCAGCCTCCGGGACACGGATTCACCCCTCCACTTT. Protein product: CASSLRDTDSPLHF.

In its sample, this clonotype was seen many times. The J gene is TRBJ2-6, the V gene TRBV6-5; TRBD1 might be the D (6 bases). Germline assignment: CDR1 MNHEY and CDR2 SVGAGI. The CDR3 runs to 19 residues. V lost 0 bases and J 0 bases, leaving 15 bases between the germline ends. The CDR3 coding sequence is TGTGCCAGCAGTTACTCAAAAGGGGGTGACTACTCTGGGGCCAACGTCCTGACTTTC. It is translated as CASSYSKGGDYSGANVLTF.

Concerning this clonotype: At one end, the junction sequence differs from germline, possibly due to a read error. The chain employs TRBV5-1 and TRBJ1-1; unclear D gene. Looked up from germline, CDR1 is SGHRS and CDR2 is YFSETQ. There are 14 residues in the CDR3. The CDR3 loop reads CASSLNGRITEAFF. The CDR3 region has the DNA TGTGCCAGCAGCTTGAATGGCAGAATCACTGAAGCTTTCTTT.

The chain combines TRBV19 with TRBJ1-1, with D uncertain. Per the germline V gene, CDR1 is LNHDA and CDR2 is SQIVND (reference sequence). The V gene lost 7 bases and the J gene lost 0 bases, with 12 bases spanning the gap. This CDR3 comprises 14 residues. CDR3 DNA: TGTGCCAGTAAGGCGACGACAATGAACACTGAAGCTTTCTTT. Encoded protein: CASKATTMNTEAFF.

This clonotype came up a few times. The rearrangement joins TRBV12-3 or TRBV12-4 to TRBJ2-5; the D is unclear. The CDR3 covers 14 residues. Trimming took 3 bases from V and 1 from J, leaving 9 bases between them. The CDR3 nucleotides are TGTGCCAGCAGTTTTTCCTCCCTCCAAGAGACCCAGTACTTC. Translated: CASSFSSLQETQYF.

This clonotype was counted many times. V and J are TRBV15 and TRBJ2-5, with 7 bases lining up with TRBD2. There are 14 residues in the CDR3. Germline loops: CDR1 LNHNV, CDR2 YYDKDF (reference sequence). After removal of 3 bases from V and 5 bases from J, the junction contained 6 bases not matched to a gene. The CDR3 coding sequence is TGTGCCACCAGCAGCGGGAGGATCGGGGAGACCCAGTACTTC. Amino acids: CATSSGRIGETQYF.

The J gene is TRBJ2-7, the V gene TRBV7-2, with 9 bases aligning to TRBD1. The CDR3 is 15 residues long. CDR1 is SGHTA, CDR2 FQGNSA, per germline. V trimming: 6 bases; J trimming: 3 bases; junction bases outside the gene matches: 9. The CDR3, as DNA: TGTGCCAGCAGTACGGAGTTGACAGGGGGCTACGAGCAGTACTTC. Amino acid sequence: CASSTELTGGYEQYF.

The chain links TRBV19 to TRBJ2-5; 10 bases are shared with TRBD1. The germline V gene has CDR1 LNHDA and CDR2 SQIVND (reference sequence). This CDR3 has 15 amino acids. V lost 3 bases to trimming and J lost 6 bases; unmatched junction nucleotides: 7. The CDR3 spells CASSIPGQGFQTQYF. In DNA form, the CDR3 reads TGTGCCAGTAGTATTCCGGGACAGGGGTTTCAGACCCAGTACTTC.

This clonotype occurred many times. This sequence joins TRBV15 and TRBJ2-5; D is perhaps TRBD1 (6 bases). The V and J ends lost 5 bases and 0 bases respectively, with 19 bases between them. Germline CDR1 reads LNHNV; CDR2 reads YYDKDF (reference sequence). The length of the CDR3 is 17 residues. The CDR3 here is CATSFQGSRGYQETQYF. Here the CDR3 DNA reads TGTGCCACCAGCTTCCAGGGGAGTCGAGGGTACCAAGAGACCCAGTACTTC.

This clonotype is medium-sized within its sample. The V gene is TRBV30, the J gene TRBJ2-5; tentatively, D is TRBD1 or TRBD2 (6 bases each). The germline gives CDR1 GTSNPN, CDR2 SVGIG (reference sequence). Deletions cut 2 bases from V and 3 bases from J, with 19 bases between. This CDR3 region has 16 residues. The CDR3 is CAWSISAGGHEETQYF. The CDR3 DNA sequence: TGTGCCTGGAGTATCTCGGCCGGGGGCCATGAAGAGACCCAGTACTTC.

The rearrangement uses TRBV19 and TRBJ1-2; possibly TRBD1 for D (6 bases). In germline, CDR1 is LNHDA, CDR2 SQIVND (reference sequence). This CDR3 contains 15 residues. V was pared by 3 bases and J by 3 bases, with 14 bases between. DNA of the CDR3: TGTGCCAGTAGTATTGCGCCGGGGGCTTACTATGGCTACACCTTC. This sequence encodes CASSIAPGAYYGYTF.

The sample holds a few counts of this clonotype. The V gene is TRBV28, the J gene TRBJ1-1, with a weak D call TRBD1 (5 bases). With 4 bases removed from V and 4 bases from J, the gap between germline ends came to 13 bases. The CDR3 spans 14 residues. The germline V gene encodes CDR1 MDHEN and CDR2 SYDVKM. As DNA, the CDR3 is TGTGCCAGCAGTTGGGCAGGGTCGTCCACTGAAGCTTTCTTT. It translates to CASSWAGSSTEAFF.

This clonotype was seen a few times. CDR3 nucleotides: TGTGCCAGCAGTTACTCGGGACAGATGAACACCGGGGAGCTGTTTTTT. Protein: CASSYSGQMNTGELFF. V usage is TRBV6-6 and J usage is TRBJ2-2, with 7 bases aligning to TRBD1. CDR1 MNHNY and CDR2 SVGAGI come from the germline V gene (reference sequence). The CDR3 covers 16 residues. Trimming took 0 bases from V and 1 from J; bases not matched to a gene: 2.

A note on this clonotype: This could be a read error, since a much larger clone is one nucleotide away. This likely comes from a read error, as the CDR3 has no conserved phenylalanine or tryptophan at its end. This chain joins TRBV25-1 and TRBJ2-7; weak D call: TRBD1 (6 bases). This CDR3 is 14 amino acids long. V was shortened by 3 bases and J by 1 base, with 10 bases between the two germline ends. CDR1 and CDR2 (germline): MGHDK, SYGVNS. CDR3 residues: CASSDTTGSYEQYS. Here the CDR3 DNA reads TGTGCCAGCAGTGATACGACAGGATCCTACGAGCAGTACTCC.

This chain links TRBV30 with TRBJ2-7, with 8 bases that match TRBD1. Per germline, CDR1 GTSNPN and CDR2 SVGIG (reference sequence). The CDR3 has 13 amino acids. V lost 0 bases to trimming and J lost 6 bases; unmatched junction nucleotides: 4. CDR3 loop: CAWSVGQGGEQYF. The CDR3 bases are TGTGCCTGGAGTGTTGGACAGGGCGGCGAGCAGTACTTC.

This clonotype was recorded once. The rearrangement joins TRBV7-3 to TRBJ2-5; 8 nucleotides align to TRBD2. Trimming removed 2 bases from V and 2 bases from J; junction bases left unmatched: 7. From germline, CDR1 is SGHTA and CDR2 FQGTGA. This CDR3 spans 16 amino acids. CDR3 sequence reads: CASSLASSGGQETQYF. For the CDR3, the DNA is TGTGCCAGCAGCTTAGCCAGCAGCGGGGGACAAGAGACCCAGTACTTC.

V usage is TRBV10-1 and J usage is TRBJ2-5; 7 positions agree with TRBD2. The V segment lost 2 bases and the J segment 3 bases; nucleotides outside the gene matches: 0. Germline values: CDR1 WNHNN, CDR2 SYGVQD (reference sequence). This CDR3 region has 13 residues. The CDR3 region has the DNA TGCGCCAGCAGTGAGAGCGGGGAAGAGACCCAGTACTTC. It specifies CASSESGEETQYF.

This clonotype was observed at least ten times. The chain carries TRBV20-1 and TRBJ2-7; D perhaps matches TRBD2 (6 bases). The germline V gene encodes CDR1 DFQATT and CDR2 SNEGSKA (reference sequence). The CDR3 is 14 amino acids. Trimming pared 5 bases from V and 2 bases from J, leaving 16 bases between. The CDR3 protein is CSAAPTREAYEQYF. Here the CDR3 DNA reads TGCAGTGCTGCTCCGACTAGGGAGGCCTACGAGCAGTACTTC.

This clonotype came up a few times. This sequence joins TRBV19 and TRBJ2-1; TRBD2 aligns across 7 bases. This CDR3 region has 20 residues. CDR1 LNHDA and CDR2 SQIVND come from the germline V gene (reference sequence). J lost 0 bases, V lost 3 bases, and 17 bases had no gene match. The CDR3: CASSIGFGVTGGSSYNEQFF. The DNA for the CDR3 is TGTGCCAGTAGTATCGGCTTTGGAGTCACGGGGGGAAGCTCCTACAATGAGCAGTTCTTC. Looking up the rest from reference TRBV19 and TRBJ2-1 gives the full variable domain: DGGITQSPKYLFRKEGQNVTLSCEQNLNHDAMYWYRQDPGQGLRLIYYSQIVNDFQKGDIAEGYSVSREKKESFPLTVTSAQKNPTAFYLCASSIGFGVTGGSSYNEQFFGPGTRLTVL.

This clonotype was found a few times. The chain carries TRBV15 and TRBJ1-5; maybe TRBD1 (6 bases). Germline CDR1 LNHNV, CDR2 YYDKDF (reference sequence). This CDR3 has 15 residues. V lost 0 bases and J 4 bases, leaving 10 bases between the germline ends. CDR3 bases: TGTGCCACCAGCAGAGATGACAGGCAGAATCAGCCCCAGCATTTT. Amino acid sequence: CATSRDDRQNQPQHF.

This clonotype was counted a few times. CDR3 sequence (DNA): TGTGCCAGCAGTCCCGGGACAGGGGGCAATCAGCCCCAGCATTTT. Its protein product is CASSPGTGGNQPQHF. V gene TRBV27 combines with J gene TRBJ1-5, with 10 bases that match TRBD1. The V segment lost 5 bases and the J segment 2 bases; nucleotides outside the gene matches: 3. CDR1 MNHEY and CDR2 SMNVEV come from the germline V gene (reference sequence). There are 15 residues in the CDR3.